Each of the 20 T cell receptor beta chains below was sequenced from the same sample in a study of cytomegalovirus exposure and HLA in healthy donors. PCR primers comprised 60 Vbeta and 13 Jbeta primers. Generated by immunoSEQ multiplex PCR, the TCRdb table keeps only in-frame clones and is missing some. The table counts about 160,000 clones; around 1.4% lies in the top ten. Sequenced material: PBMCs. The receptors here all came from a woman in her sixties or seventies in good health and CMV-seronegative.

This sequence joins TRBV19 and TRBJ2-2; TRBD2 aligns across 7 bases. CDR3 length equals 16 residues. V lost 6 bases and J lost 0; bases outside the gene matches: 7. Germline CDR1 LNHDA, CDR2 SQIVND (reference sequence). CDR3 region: CASRDLAVANTGELFF. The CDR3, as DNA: TGTGCCAGTAGGGACCTAGCGGTTGCGAACACCGGGGAGCTGTTTTTT.

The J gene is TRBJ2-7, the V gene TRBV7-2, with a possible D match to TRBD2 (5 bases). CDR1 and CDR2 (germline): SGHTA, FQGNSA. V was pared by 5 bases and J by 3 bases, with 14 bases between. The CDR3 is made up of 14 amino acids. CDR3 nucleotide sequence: TGTGCCAGCAGCCTCGGGATCCTCTACTACGAGCAGTACTTC. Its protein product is CASSLGILYYEQYF.

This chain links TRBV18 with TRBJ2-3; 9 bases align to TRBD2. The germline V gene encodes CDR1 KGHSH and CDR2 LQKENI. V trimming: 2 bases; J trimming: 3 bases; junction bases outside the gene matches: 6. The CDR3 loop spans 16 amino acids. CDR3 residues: CASSPLLAGATDTQYF. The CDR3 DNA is TGTGCCAGCTCACCATTACTAGCGGGTGCGACAGATACGCAGTATTTT. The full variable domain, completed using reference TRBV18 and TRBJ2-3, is NAGVMQNPRHLVRRRGQEARLRCSPMKGHSHVYWYRQLPEEGLKFMVYLQKENIIDESGMPKERFSAEFPKEGPSILRIQQVVRGDSAAYFCASSPLLAGATDTQYFGPGTRLTVL.

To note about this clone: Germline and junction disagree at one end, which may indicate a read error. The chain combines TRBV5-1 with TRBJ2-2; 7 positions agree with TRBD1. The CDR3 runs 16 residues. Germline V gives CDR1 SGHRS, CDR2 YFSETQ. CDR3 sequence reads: CASSLLTGTETGELVF. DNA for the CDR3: TGCGCCAGCAGCCTCTTGACAGGGACGGAAACCGGGGAGCTGGTTTTT.

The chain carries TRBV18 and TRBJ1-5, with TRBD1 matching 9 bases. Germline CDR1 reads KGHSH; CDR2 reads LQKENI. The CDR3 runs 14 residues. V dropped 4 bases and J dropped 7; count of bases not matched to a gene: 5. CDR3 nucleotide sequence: TGTGCCAGCTCACTACAGGGGGCCAAACAGCCCCAGCATTTT. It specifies CASSLQGAKQPQHF.

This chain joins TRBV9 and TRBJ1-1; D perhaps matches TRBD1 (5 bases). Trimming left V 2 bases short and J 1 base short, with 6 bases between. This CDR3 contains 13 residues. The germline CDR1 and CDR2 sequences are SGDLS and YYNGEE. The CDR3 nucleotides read TGTGCCAGCAGCGTCCAGGGGAACACTGAAGCTTTCTTT. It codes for CASSVQGNTEAFF. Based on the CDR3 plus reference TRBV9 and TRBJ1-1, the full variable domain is DSGVTQTPKHLITATGQRVTLRCSPRSGDLSVYWYQQSLDQGLQFLIQYYNGEERAKGNILERFSAQQFPDLHSELNLSSLELGDSALYFCASSVQGNTEAFFGQGTRLTVV.

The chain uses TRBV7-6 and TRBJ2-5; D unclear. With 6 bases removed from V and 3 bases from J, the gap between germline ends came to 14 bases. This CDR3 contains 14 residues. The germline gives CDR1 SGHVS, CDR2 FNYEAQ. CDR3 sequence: CASRQPGHKETQYF. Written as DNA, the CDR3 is TGTGCCAGCAGGCAGCCGGGTCACAAAGAGACCCAGTACTTC.

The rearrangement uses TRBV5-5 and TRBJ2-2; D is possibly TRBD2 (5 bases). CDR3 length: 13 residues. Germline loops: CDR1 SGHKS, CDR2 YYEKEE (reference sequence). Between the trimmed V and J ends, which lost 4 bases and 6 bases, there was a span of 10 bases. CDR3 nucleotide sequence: TGTGCCAGCAGCCTTGAGGGCTCCGGGGAGCTGTTTTTT. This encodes CASSLEGSGELFF. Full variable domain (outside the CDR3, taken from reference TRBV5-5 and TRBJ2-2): DAGVTQSPTHLIKTRGQQVTLRCSPISGHKSVSWYQQVLGQGPQFIFQYYEKEERGRGNFPDRFSARQFPNYSSELNVNALLLGDSALYLCASSLEGSGELFFGEGSRLTVL.

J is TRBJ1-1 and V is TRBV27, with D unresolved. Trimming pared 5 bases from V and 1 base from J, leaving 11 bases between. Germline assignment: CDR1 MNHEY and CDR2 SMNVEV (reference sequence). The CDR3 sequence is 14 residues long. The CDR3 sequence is CASSAARSNTEAFF. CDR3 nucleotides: TGTGCCAGCAGTGCAGCCAGGTCGAACACTGAAGCTTTCTTT.

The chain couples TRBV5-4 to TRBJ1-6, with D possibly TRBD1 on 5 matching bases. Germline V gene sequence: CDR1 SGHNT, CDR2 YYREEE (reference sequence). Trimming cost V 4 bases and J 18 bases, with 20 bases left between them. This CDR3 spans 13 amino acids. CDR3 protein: CASSLPDIPRPHF. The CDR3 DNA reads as TGTGCCAGCAGCCTCCCGGACATACCGAGACCCCACTTT.

DNA of the CDR3: TGTGCCAGTTCGAGCGTACGGGGCACCGGGGAGCTGTTTTTT. Translation: CASSSVRGTGELFF. This chain links TRBV19 with TRBJ2-2; D possibly corresponds to TRBD2 (5 bases). The CDR3 runs to 14 residues. The V end lost 8 bases, the J end lost 4 bases, and 14 bases lay between the germline ends. Germline V gene data show CDR1 as LNHDA and CDR2 as SQIVND (reference sequence).

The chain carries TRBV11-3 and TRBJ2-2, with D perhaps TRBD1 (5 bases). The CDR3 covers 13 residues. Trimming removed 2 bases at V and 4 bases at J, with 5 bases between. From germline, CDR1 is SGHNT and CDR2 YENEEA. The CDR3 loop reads CASSLQGTGELFF. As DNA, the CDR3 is TGTGCCAGCAGCTTACAGGGCACCGGGGAGCTGTTTTTT. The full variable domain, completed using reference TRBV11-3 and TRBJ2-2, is EAGVVQSPRYKIIEKKQPVAFWCNPISGHNTLYWYLQNLGQGPELLIRYENEEAVDDSQLPKDRFSAERLKGVDSTLKIQPAELGDSAVYLCASSLQGTGELFFGEGSRLTVL.

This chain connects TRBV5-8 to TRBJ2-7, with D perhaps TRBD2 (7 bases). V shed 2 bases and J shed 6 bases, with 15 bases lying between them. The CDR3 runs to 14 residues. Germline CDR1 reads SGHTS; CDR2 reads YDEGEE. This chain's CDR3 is CASSFGGAQGEQYF. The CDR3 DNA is TGTGCCAGCAGCTTTGGGGGGGCGCAGGGCGAGCAGTACTTC. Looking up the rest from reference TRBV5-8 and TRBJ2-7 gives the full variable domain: EAGVTQSPTHLIKTRGQQATLRCSPISGHTSVYWYQQALGLGLQFLLWYDEGEERNRGNFPPRFSGRQFPNYSSELNVNALELEDSALYLCASSFGGAQGEQYFGPGTRLTVT.

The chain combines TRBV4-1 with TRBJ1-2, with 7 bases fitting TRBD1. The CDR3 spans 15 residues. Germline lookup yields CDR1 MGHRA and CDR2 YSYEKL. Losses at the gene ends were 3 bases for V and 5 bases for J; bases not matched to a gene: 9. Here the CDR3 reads CASSQVGQARYGYTF. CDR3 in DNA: TGCGCCAGCAGCCAGGTTGGACAGGCCCGATATGGCTACACCTTC.

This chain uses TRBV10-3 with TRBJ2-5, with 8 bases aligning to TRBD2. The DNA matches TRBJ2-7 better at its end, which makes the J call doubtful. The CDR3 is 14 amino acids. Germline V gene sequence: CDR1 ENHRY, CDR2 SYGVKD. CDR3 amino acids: CAISGQAGEYEQYF. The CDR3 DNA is TGTGCCATCAGTGGACAAGCGGGAGAATACGAGCAGTACTTC.

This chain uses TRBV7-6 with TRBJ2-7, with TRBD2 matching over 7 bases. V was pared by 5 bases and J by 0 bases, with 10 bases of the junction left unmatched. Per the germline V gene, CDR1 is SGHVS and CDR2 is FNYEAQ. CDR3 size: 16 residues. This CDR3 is CASSPRGTISSYEQYF. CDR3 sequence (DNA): TGTGCCAGCAGCCCACGCGGGACTATAAGCTCCTACGAGCAGTACTTC.

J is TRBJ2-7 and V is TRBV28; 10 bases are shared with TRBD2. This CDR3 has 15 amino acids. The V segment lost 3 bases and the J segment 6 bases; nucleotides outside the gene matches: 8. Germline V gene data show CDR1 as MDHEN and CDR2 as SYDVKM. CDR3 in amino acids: CASSFGVAGGGEQYF. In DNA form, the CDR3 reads TGTGCCAGCAGTTTTGGGGTAGCGGGAGGCGGCGAGCAGTACTTC.

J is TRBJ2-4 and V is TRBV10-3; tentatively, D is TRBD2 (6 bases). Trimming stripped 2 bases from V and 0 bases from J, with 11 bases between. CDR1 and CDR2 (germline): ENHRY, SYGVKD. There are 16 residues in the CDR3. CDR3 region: CAISETPGEAKNIQYF. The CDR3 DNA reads TGTGCCATCAGTGAGACCCCGGGGGAAGCCAAAAACATTCAGTACTTC.

The CDR3 DNA reads TGCGCCAGCAGTGTTGTCAGGGAAGGAAAACTGTTTTTT. The encoded protein is CASSVVREGKLFF. V is TRBV10-1 and J is TRBJ1-4; perhaps TRBD1 as D (5 bases). In germline, CDR1 is WNHNN, CDR2 SYGVQD (reference sequence). This CDR3 has 13 amino acids. Trimming shortened V by 4 bases and J by 10 bases, and 13 bases separated the two germline ends.

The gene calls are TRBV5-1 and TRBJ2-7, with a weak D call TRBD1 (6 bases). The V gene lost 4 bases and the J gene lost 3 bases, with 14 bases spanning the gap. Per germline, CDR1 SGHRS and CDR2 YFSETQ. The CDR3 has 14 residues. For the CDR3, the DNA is TGCGCCAGCAGCGCACAGGGTATAAGCTACGAGCAGTACTTC. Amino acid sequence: CASSAQGISYEQYF.